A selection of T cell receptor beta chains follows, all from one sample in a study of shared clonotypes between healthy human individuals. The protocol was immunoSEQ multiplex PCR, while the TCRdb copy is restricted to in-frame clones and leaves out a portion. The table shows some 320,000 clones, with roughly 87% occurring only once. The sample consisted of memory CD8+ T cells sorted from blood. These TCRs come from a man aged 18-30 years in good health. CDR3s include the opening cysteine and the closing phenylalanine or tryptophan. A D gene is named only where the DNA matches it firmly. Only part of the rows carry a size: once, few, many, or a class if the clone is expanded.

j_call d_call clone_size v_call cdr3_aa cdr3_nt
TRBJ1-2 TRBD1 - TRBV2 CASSLESRGLDYGYTF TGTGCCAGCAGTCTTGAATCCAGGGGGCTGGACTATGGCTACACCTTC
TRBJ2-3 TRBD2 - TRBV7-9 CASSSLLAGEIDTQYF TGTGCCAGCAGCTCCCTTCTAGCGGGAGAAATAGATACGCAGTATTTT
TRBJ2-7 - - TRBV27 CASSLGSTHYEQYF TGTGCCAGCAGTTTGGGTTCCACGCACTACGAGCAGTACTTC
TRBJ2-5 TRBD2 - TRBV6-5 CASSPGLAGEETQYF TGTGCCAGCAGCCCCGGACTAGCGGGGGAAGAGACCCAGTACTTC
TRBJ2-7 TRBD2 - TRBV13 CASRFSGASYEQYF TGTGCCAGCAGATTTAGCGGGGCCTCCTACGAGCAGTACTTC
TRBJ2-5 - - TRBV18 CASSPAMGSQETQYF TGTGCCAGCTCACCAGCTATGGGATCCCAAGAGACCCAGTACTTC
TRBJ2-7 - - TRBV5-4 CASSLGSRDLYEQYF TGTGCCAGCAGCTTGGGGTCGCGGGACCTATACGAGCAGTACTTC
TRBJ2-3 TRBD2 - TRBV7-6 CASSPGTSGTDTQYF TGTGCCAGCAGCCCTGGGACTAGCGGCACAGATACGCAGTATTTT
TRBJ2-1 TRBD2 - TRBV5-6 CASGKGTSHYNEQFF TGTGCCAGCGGAAAGGGGACTAGCCACTACAATGAGCAGTTCTTC
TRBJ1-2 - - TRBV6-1 CASQKSLNYGYTF TGTGCCAGCCAGAAATCCCTAAACTATGGCTACACCTTC
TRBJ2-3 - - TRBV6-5 CASSPASTDTQYF TGTGCCAGCAGTCCAGCATCCACAGATACGCAGTATTTT
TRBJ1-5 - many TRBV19 CASSMGDLLNQPQHF TGTGCCAGTAGTATGGGAGACCTACTCAATCAGCCCCAGCATTTT
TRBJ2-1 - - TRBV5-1 CASSLEFPEQFF TGCGCCAGCAGCTTGGAGTTTCCAGAGCAGTTCTTC
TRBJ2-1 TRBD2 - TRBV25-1 CASSRTPLAGVSYNEQFF TGTGCCAGCAGCCGAACCCCTTTAGCGGGAGTATCCTACAATGAGCAGTTCTTC
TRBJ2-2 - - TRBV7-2 CASSFRLASGELFF TGTGCCAGCAGCTTTCGGCTAGCGAGCGGGGAGCTGTTTTTT
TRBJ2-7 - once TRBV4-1 CASSQIIGESYEQYF TGCGCCAGCAGCCAAATAATCGGCGAATCCTACGAGCAGTACTTC